Listed here are 14 T cell receptor beta chains from one sample, sequenced in a study of identical twins. Using its own MiXCR run on the 5' RACE reads, TCRdb lists one record per CDR3 protein. Of a few hundred thousand distinct CDR3 sequences in the sample, roughly 18% were seen once. The specimen sequenced was naive T cells sorted from blood. Receptors were obtained from a man aged 50-59 years in good health.

The table lists this clonotype with many counts. The chain couples TRBV5-1 to TRBJ2-1; maybe TRBD2 (6 bases). The CDR3 runs to 12 residues. Germline V gene lookup returns CDR1 SGHRS and CDR2 YFSETQ. V was trimmed by 4 bases and J by 10 bases, leaving 12 bases between them. In nucleotides, the CDR3 is TGCGCCAGCAGCCCTGGGAGGAGGGAGCAGTTCTTC. Protein: CASSPGRREQFF. Full variable domain (remainder filled in from reference TRBV5-1 and TRBJ2-1): KAGVTQTPRYLIKTRGQQVTLSCSPISGHRSVSWYQQTPGQGLQFLFEYFSETQRNKGNFPGRFSGRQFSNSRSEMNVSTLELGDSALYLCASSPGRREQFFGPGTRLTVL.

This sequence joins TRBV7-3 and TRBJ2-2; D is unclear. V shed 7 bases and J shed 3 bases, with 9 bases lying between them. Germline CDR1 SGHTA, CDR2 FQGTGA. The CDR3 sequence is 13 residues long. The CDR3 nucleotides are TGTGCCAGCACCCCCCGAGACACCGGGGAGCTGTTTTTT. The encoded protein is CASTPRDTGELFF.

There are a few counts of this clonotype. The chain has TRBV4-3 and TRBJ1-3; TRBD1 aligns across 7 bases. V lost 4 bases and J lost 3; bases outside the gene matches: 6. The CDR3 spans 15 residues. The germline gives CDR1 LGHNA, CDR2 YSLEER. The CDR3 DNA sequence: TGCGCCAGCAGCCCGGCGACAGGGATTGGAAACACCATATATTTT. This codes for CASSPATGIGNTIYF.

The rearrangement links TRBV28 to TRBJ1-4; no clear D gene. V lost 5 bases and J 1 base, leaving 8 bases between the germline ends. The CDR3 runs 14 residues. Germline assignment: CDR1 MDHEN and CDR2 SYDVKM. The CDR3 DNA reads TGTGCCAGCAGTCTCCGTTTAACTAATGAAAAACTGTTTTTT. Protein sequence: CASSLRLTNEKLFF.

This chain joins TRBV4-2 and TRBJ2-3; TRBD2 aligns across 12 bases. This CDR3 contains 17 residues. Germline V CDR1 and CDR2: LGHNA, YNFKEQ. Trimming at V came to 0 bases and at J to 6 bases, leaving 7 bases not matched to a gene. The chain's CDR3 is CASSQDLTSGGRDTQYF. The CDR3, as DNA: TGTGCCAGCAGCCAAGACTTGACTAGCGGGGGCCGGGATACGCAGTATTTT.

This chain connects TRBV12-3 or TRBV12-4 to TRBJ2-2; 12 bases are shared with TRBD2. The CDR3 is 15 residues long. The ends lost 5 bases at V and 6 bases at J; junction bases unmatched: 4. CDR3 DNA sequence: TGTGCCAGCAGTAGACTAGCGGGAGTGGCCGGGGAGCTGTTTTTT. It is translated as CASSRLAGVAGELFF.

In its sample, this clonotype was seen many times. The genes are TRBV10-2 and TRBJ2-1; 11 bases are shared with TRBD2. V lost 1 base to trimming and J lost 6 bases; unmatched junction nucleotides: 2. CDR1 and CDR2 (germline): WSHSY, SAAADI. CDR3 size: 15 residues. CDR3 loop: CASSEFSGGGNEQFF. The CDR3 nucleotides are TGCGCCAGCAGTGAGTTTAGCGGGGGGGGCAATGAGCAGTTCTTC.

The rearrangement uses TRBV10-3 and TRBJ2-1; possibly TRBD2 for D (5 bases). CDR3 length: 13 amino acids. From germline, CDR1 is ENHRY and CDR2 SYGVKD. V lost 7 bases, J lost 7 bases, and 14 bases lay in between. CDR3 in amino acids: CAIKLAPGNEQFF. The CDR3 bases are TGTGCCATCAAGTTGGCCCCGGGGAATGAGCAGTTCTTC.

This clonotype occurred many times. This sequence joins TRBV20-1 and TRBJ2-1, with 7 bases fitting TRBD1. This CDR3 has 13 residues. Germline CDR1 is DFQATT and CDR2 is SNEGSKA (reference sequence). J was trimmed by 10 bases and V by 1 base; bases with no gene match: 7. CDR3 sequence (DNA): TGCAGTGCTAGAGTTACAGGGGAATGGGAGCAGTTCTTC. The encoded protein is CSARVTGEWEQFF.

This rearrangement joins TRBV18 to TRBJ1-4; D unclear. The CDR3 is 14 amino acids. Trimming stripped 0 bases from V and 2 bases from J, with 4 bases between. From germline, CDR1 is KGHSH and CDR2 LQKENI. The chain's CDR3 is CASSPPHTNEKLFF. DNA for the CDR3: TGTGCCAGCTCACCACCACACACTAATGAAAAACTGTTTTTT.

V and J are TRBV30 and TRBJ2-7; TRBD2 matches at 12 bases. The CDR3 consists of 15 residues. Germline assignment: CDR1 GTSNPN and CDR2 SVGIG (reference sequence). V was clipped by 3 bases and J by 1 base; unmatched bases: 4. The CDR3 region is CAWSEGLAGSYEQYF. CDR3 bases: TGTGCCTGGAGCGAAGGACTAGCGGGATCCTACGAGCAGTACTTC.

This clonotype was counted between two and nine times. The chain couples TRBV7-9 to TRBJ1-1; a possible D gene is TRBD1 (6 bases). CDR3 length: 14 residues. The germline V gene has CDR1 SEHNR and CDR2 FQNEAQ (reference sequence). The V gene lost 3 bases and the J gene lost 3 bases, with 11 bases spanning the gap. The CDR3 region is CASSFGGQHTEAFF. The CDR3 DNA is TGTGCCAGCAGCTTTGGTGGACAGCACACTGAAGCTTTCTTT.

This clonotype was found a few times. The gene calls are TRBV6-5 and TRBJ1-2; no clear D gene. Germline V gene data show CDR1 as MNHEY and CDR2 as SVGAGI. V lost 2 bases and J lost 8, with 15 bases in between. This CDR3 has 14 amino acids. The CDR3: CASSYLPPARGYTF. CDR3 DNA sequence: TGTGCCAGCAGTTACCTGCCCCCGGCGCGGGGCTACACCTTC.

In its sample, this clonotype was seen many times. The V gene is TRBV29-1, the J gene TRBJ2-5; D not certain. Germline V gene lookup returns CDR1 SQVTM and CDR2 ANQGSEA. V was trimmed by 7 bases and J by 4 bases, leaving 7 bases between them. The CDR3 is 10 amino acids. The CDR3 protein is CSALIETQYF. CDR3 DNA: TGCAGCGCTCTTATAGAGACCCAGTACTTC.